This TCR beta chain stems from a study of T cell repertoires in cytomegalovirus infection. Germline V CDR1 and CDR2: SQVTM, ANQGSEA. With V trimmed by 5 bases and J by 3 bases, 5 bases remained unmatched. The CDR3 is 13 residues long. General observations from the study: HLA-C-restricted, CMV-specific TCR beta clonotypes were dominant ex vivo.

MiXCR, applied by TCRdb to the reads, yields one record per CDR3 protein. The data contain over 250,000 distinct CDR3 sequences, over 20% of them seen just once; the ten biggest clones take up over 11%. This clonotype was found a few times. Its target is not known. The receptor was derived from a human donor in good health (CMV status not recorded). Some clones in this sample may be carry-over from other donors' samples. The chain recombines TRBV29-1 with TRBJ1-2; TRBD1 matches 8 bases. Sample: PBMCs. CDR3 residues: CSVWTGRDYGYTF. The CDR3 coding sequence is TGCAGCGTTTGGACAGGGCGGGACTATGGCTACACCTTC.